Listed below are T cell receptor beta chains from one sample, sequenced in a study of PD-L1 blockade in urothelial cancer. Using immunoSEQ multiplex PCR, the repertoire was profiled, and TCRdb retains in-frame clones only, with some absent. This repertoire shows under 55,000 clones, almost 85% found once; its top ten account for around 14%. The sequences come from PBMCs, collected around atezolizumab (anti-PD-L1) treatment. These TCRs come from a man between 60 and 75 years old with urothelial cancer. CDR3s include the opening cysteine and the closing phenylalanine or tryptophan. A D gene is named only where the DNA matches it firmly. Some rows have no size entry. The others give once, few or many, or a class for an expanded clone.

j_gene: TRBJ1-3; d_gene: TRBD1; v_gene: TRBV30; len: 15; abundance: -; CDR3aa: CAWSFGQASGNTIYF
j_gene: TRBJ2-1; d_gene: -; v_gene: TRBV7-2; len: 14; abundance: -; CDR3aa: CASSSTDRSHEQFF
j_gene: TRBJ2-1; d_gene: TRBD2; v_gene: TRBV11-3; len: 16; abundance: -; CDR3aa: CASSRGASGIYNEQFF
j_gene: TRBJ2-7; d_gene: TRBD2; v_gene: TRBV7-2; len: 15; abundance: -; CDR3aa: CASSQTSGGSSEQYF
j_gene: TRBJ2-7; d_gene: -; v_gene: TRBV7-2; len: 13; abundance: -; CDR3aa: CASSLPPTYEQYF
j_gene: TRBJ2-1; d_gene: TRBD1; v_gene: TRBV5-6; len: 15; abundance: -; CDR3aa: CASSLTGQGYNEQFF
j_gene: TRBJ1-5; d_gene: TRBD1; v_gene: TRBV6-6; len: 15; abundance: once; CDR3aa: CASSTAGQVNQPQHF
j_gene: TRBJ2-3; d_gene: TRBD1; v_gene: TRBV2; len: 14; abundance: -; CDR3aa: CASSQDRGMDTQYF
j_gene: TRBJ1-5; d_gene: TRBD1; v_gene: TRBV27; len: 18; abundance: -; CDR3aa: CASSSLAPGQGYNQPQHF
j_gene: TRBJ2-3; d_gene: TRBD2; v_gene: TRBV28; len: 14; abundance: -; CDR3aa: CASSLSGRADTQYF
j_gene: TRBJ2-1; d_gene: TRBD2; v_gene: TRBV28; len: 14; abundance: few; CDR3aa: CASSSGLATNEQFF
j_gene: TRBJ2-5; d_gene: -; v_gene: TRBV10-3; len: 11; abundance: -; CDR3aa: CAIRVRETQYF
j_gene: TRBJ2-7; d_gene: TRBD1; v_gene: TRBV7-9; len: 15; abundance: -; CDR3aa: CASSFSGGFSYEQYF
j_gene: TRBJ1-2; d_gene: -; v_gene: TRBV11-2; len: 15; abundance: once; CDR3aa: CASSLGTVTNYGYTF
j_gene: TRBJ2-3; d_gene: -; v_gene: TRBV10-1; len: 13; abundance: few; CDR3aa: CASSALFGDTQYF
j_gene: TRBJ2-3; d_gene: -; v_gene: TRBV5-1; len: 15; abundance: once; CDR3aa: CASSLAGRTTDTQYF
j_gene: TRBJ2-3; d_gene: TRBD2; v_gene: TRBV27; len: 18; abundance: -; CDR3aa: CASSLYALAGRRTDTQYF
j_gene: TRBJ1-2; d_gene: TRBD1; v_gene: TRBV5-6; len: 14; abundance: -; CDR3aa: CASNTITGDYGYTF
j_gene: TRBJ1-5; d_gene: TRBD1; v_gene: TRBV7-8; len: 13; abundance: -; CDR3aa: CASSRGGSQPQHF
j_gene: TRBJ2-7; d_gene: TRBD1; v_gene: TRBV14; len: 16; abundance: -; CDR3aa: CASSHLPGQGIDEQYF
j_gene: TRBJ1-2; d_gene: -; v_gene: TRBV4-3; len: 15; abundance: -; CDR3aa: CASSQGGRSNYGYTF
j_gene: TRBJ2-2; d_gene: -; v_gene: TRBV5-1; len: 13; abundance: -; CDR3aa: CASMGDAGGELFF
j_gene: TRBJ2-5; d_gene: TRBD2; v_gene: TRBV5-1; len: 21; abundance: once; CDR3aa: CASSLVGPGLAGLLDQETQYF
j_gene: TRBJ2-3; d_gene: -; v_gene: TRBV5-1; len: 14; abundance: -; CDR3aa: CASSASGRTDTQYF
j_gene: TRBJ2-2; d_gene: -; v_gene: TRBV19; len: 15; abundance: -; CDR3aa: CASSLTGANTGELFF
j_gene: TRBJ1-1; d_gene: -; v_gene: TRBV5-1; len: 14; abundance: -; CDR3aa: CASRRDRGDPEAFF
j_gene: TRBJ1-2; d_gene: TRBD1; v_gene: TRBV27; len: 17; abundance: few; CDR3aa: CASSLTTGGRVNYGYTF
j_gene: TRBJ2-7; d_gene: TRBD1; v_gene: TRBV29-1; len: 11; abundance: once; CDR3aa: CSVGTVYEQYF
j_gene: TRBJ1-3; d_gene: TRBD1; v_gene: TRBV7-2; len: 16; abundance: -; CDR3aa: CASSLRTGVSGNTIYF
j_gene: TRBJ2-2; d_gene: TRBD2; v_gene: TRBV19; len: 15; abundance: -; CDR3aa: CASSYSGSGSGELFF
j_gene: TRBJ1-2; d_gene: -; v_gene: TRBV10-1; len: 17; abundance: -; CDR3aa: CASSDLRDTEGPYGYTF
j_gene: TRBJ1-1; d_gene: -; v_gene: TRBV28; len: 14; abundance: -; CDR3aa: CASSLVTANTEAFF
j_gene: TRBJ2-1; d_gene: TRBD2; v_gene: TRBV7-2; len: 15; abundance: -; CDR3aa: CASSPTSGYYNEQFF
j_gene: TRBJ2-3; d_gene: -; v_gene: TRBV7-2; len: 15; abundance: -; CDR3aa: CASSLGTPSTDTQYF
j_gene: TRBJ1-1; d_gene: -; v_gene: TRBV7-2; len: 12; abundance: -; CDR3aa: CASSKGGTEAFF
j_gene: TRBJ2-2; d_gene: TRBD2; v_gene: TRBV6-6; len: 14; abundance: -; CDR3aa: CAHRASGIGGELFF
j_gene: TRBJ2-7; d_gene: TRBD2; v_gene: TRBV13; len: 14; abundance: once; CDR3aa: CASSLSGSTYEQYF
j_gene: TRBJ2-3; d_gene: TRBD2; v_gene: TRBV9; len: 16; abundance: -; CDR3aa: CASSVGAGVPTDTQYF
j_gene: TRBJ2-5; d_gene: -; v_gene: TRBV2; len: 12; abundance: -; CDR3aa: CASSGTRGTQYF
j_gene: TRBJ2-2; d_gene: TRBD1; v_gene: TRBV27; len: 15; abundance: -; CDR3aa: CASSWGQGDTGELFF
j_gene: TRBJ2-7; d_gene: -; v_gene: TRBV6-5; len: 12; abundance: -; CDR3aa: CASSYAGSEQYF
j_gene: TRBJ1-2; d_gene: -; v_gene: TRBV5-1; len: 12; abundance: -; CDR3aa: CASSSDSYGYTF
j_gene: TRBJ1-2; d_gene: -; v_gene: TRBV28; len: 16; abundance: -; CDR3aa: CASAHQTVIRHYGYTF
j_gene: TRBJ2-1; d_gene: TRBD1; v_gene: TRBV19; len: 19; abundance: -; CDR3aa: CASSMGTGGVHLGYNEQFF
j_gene: TRBJ2-1; d_gene: -; v_gene: TRBV15; len: 14; abundance: -; CDR3aa: CATRFRSSYNEQFF
j_gene: TRBJ2-1; d_gene: TRBD1; v_gene: TRBV7-2; len: 15; abundance: -; CDR3aa: CASSSTGEFSNEQFF
j_gene: TRBJ2-1; d_gene: TRBD2; v_gene: TRBV28; len: 16; abundance: few; CDR3aa: CATRTSGSRAYNEQFF
j_gene: TRBJ2-3; d_gene: -; v_gene: TRBV12-5; len: 14; abundance: -; CDR3aa: CASGLGGVADTQYF
j_gene: TRBJ1-4; d_gene: TRBD1; v_gene: TRBV19; len: 15; abundance: -; CDR3aa: CASSKRGQPNEKLFF
j_gene: TRBJ2-3; d_gene: TRBD1; v_gene: TRBV18; len: 15; abundance: -; CDR3aa: CASSPSTGGTDTQYF
j_gene: TRBJ2-1; d_gene: -; v_gene: TRBV29-1; len: 10; abundance: -; CDR3aa: CSASYNEQFF
j_gene: TRBJ2-2; d_gene: -; v_gene: TRBV5-1; len: 15; abundance: -; CDR3aa: CASSLGLLGTGELFF
j_gene: TRBJ1-1; d_gene: TRBD1; v_gene: TRBV5-4; len: 14; abundance: -; CDR3aa: CASSSVTGVTEAFF
j_gene: TRBJ2-3; d_gene: TRBD2; v_gene: TRBV12-5; len: 14; abundance: -; CDR3aa: CASGLSGGGYTQYF
j_gene: TRBJ2-3; d_gene: TRBD2; v_gene: TRBV9; len: 16; abundance: -; CDR3aa: CASSAGGAYRTDTQYF
j_gene: TRBJ2-3; d_gene: -; v_gene: TRBV2; len: 15; abundance: -; CDR3aa: CASSEGGAAPDTQYF